This T cell receptor beta chain was documented in a study of breast tumors, draining lymph nodes, adjacent tissues (dated by TCRdb to the mid-2010s). Regarding the study in general: Breast cancer patients provided tumor, adjacent nontumor tissue and axillary lymph nodes, and the study compared the TCR beta repertoires across these three sources. In human breast cancer, the study set out to assess how tumor, surrounding tissue and draining lymph node repertoires relate to one another and whether T cells might be exchanged between them. What the study reported, not specific to this receptor: The data were considered consistent with most tumor T cells being derived from the lymph node and subsequently expanding within tumor tissue. The similarity between tumor and nontumor tissue repertoires was significantly greater in luminal-like breast cancer than in basal-like breast cancer. Tumors showed preferential V and J gene usage, and their T-cell repertoire diversity fell below that of lymph nodes yet above that of nontumor tissue. The conclusion that tumor T cells originate in lymph nodes was framed as consistent with a hypothesis rather than directly demonstrated.

Lymph node samples came from the axillary draining lymph nodes of breast cancer patients. A word on this clonotype: What antigen it recognizes has not been identified. No qualities accompany the bases; no much larger clone lies one base away.

Sequencing used an Illumina HiSeq 2000. Multiplex PCR amplification was used to build the TCR beta chain libraries. The amplified TCR beta chain products were analyzed by high-throughput sequencing. TCRdb reran the public reads through fastp at Q25 and MiXCR, keeping productive beta chains. All rows with the same CDR3 protein become a single entry with the most common DNA and genes. The sample has around 170,000 distinct CDR3 sequences on record, around a third of them singletons. The top ten hold around 4.5% of the sample. The receptor comes from a female donor with breast cancer. Some clones in this sample may be carry-over from other donors' samples. Specimen: axillary lymph node tissue.

The CDR3 protein sequence reads: CASTGLRYEQYF. The DNA reads TGTGCCAGCACCGGACTACGCTACGAGCAGTACTTC. The sequence joins TRBV28 to TRBJ2-7, with TRBD2 perhaps the D gene, on 6 matching bases. CDR1 and CDR2 were assigned from the germline V gene as MDHEN and SYDVKM. The CDR3 starts with the cysteine, ends with the phenylalanine, and has 12 residues. Only the CDR3 portion is preserved as DNA: 36 bases, with reading frame beginning at the first base. V is reduced by 7 bases and J by 3 bases, leaving a spacing of 10 bases between them. The full variable domain, completed from the reference TRBV28 and TRBJ2-7 proteins outside the CDR3, reads DVKVTQSSRYLVKRTGEKVFLECVQDMDHENMFWYRQDPGLGLRLIYFSYDVKMKEKGDIPEGYSVSREKKERFSLILESASTNQTSMYLCASTGLRYEQYFGPGTRLTVT.